The 30 T cell receptor beta chains in this list originate from one sample, sequenced in a study of blood T cell repertoires in COVID-19 (TCRdb year 2020). Library prep was done by the immunoSEQ multiplex PCR assay. The source is immuneACCESS, and TCRdb retained only in-frame sequences with V and J called. Part of the clones is not carried over; for the studies checked, unresolved V genes explain less than half of this, and the remainder is unexplained. In all, the sample holds about 370,000 clones, and 89% of those were seen once. About 3% of the sample goes to the ten largest clones. The specimen was peripheral blood. These receptors all stem from a woman aged 30 to 39 with COVID-19, enrolled during active disease.

The chain has TRBV10-3 and TRBJ2-7, with D perhaps TRBD2 (5 bases). Germline V gene sequence: CDR1 ENHRY, CDR2 SYGVKD. V gave up 0 bases and J gave up 2 bases, with 11 bases separating them. The CDR3 consists of 15 residues. CDR3 in DNA: TGTGCCATCAGTGAGTCCGTGGGGAGTACCTACGAGCAGTACTTC. As protein: CAISESVGSTYEQYF.

The chain recombines TRBV19 with TRBJ1-6; no definite D call. CDR1 and CDR2 from the germline V gene are LNHDA and SQIVND (reference sequence). This CDR3 region has 14 residues. Between the trimmed V and J ends, which lost 4 bases and 7 bases, there was a span of 11 bases. The CDR3 sequence is CASSTDAGNSPLHF. CDR3 nucleotides: TGTGCCAGTAGTACGGATGCGGGGAATTCACCCCTCCACTTT.

The chain combines TRBV3-1 (or the pseudogene TRBV3-2) with TRBJ1-2; 7 nucleotides match TRBD1. CDR3 length: 14 residues. Germline CDR1 reads LGHDT; CDR2 reads YNNKEL (reference sequence). V lost 1 base, J lost 6 bases, and 5 bases stayed unmatched. CDR3 sequence: CASSQVRGRDGYTF. CDR3 nucleotides: TGTGCCAGCAGCCAAGTTAGGGGGCGAGATGGCTACACCTTC.

This chain connects TRBV19 to TRBJ2-1; TRBD2 might be the D (6 bases). The CDR3 has 16 amino acids. The germline CDR1 and CDR2 sequences are LNHDA and SQIVND (reference sequence). Trimming took off 4 bases at V and 10 bases at J, with 23 bases between the two ends. Here the CDR3 DNA reads TGTGCCAGTAGTAAACCGAGCGGGCGGGATGTTGACGAGCAGTTCTTC. This gives the protein CASSKPSGRDVDEQFF. The full variable domain, with the rest looked up from reference TRBV19 and TRBJ2-1, is DGGITQSPKYLFRKEGQNVTLSCEQNLNHDAMYWYRQDPGQGLRLIYYSQIVNDFQKGDIAEGYSVSREKKESFPLTVTSAQKNPTAFYLCASSKPSGRDVDEQFFGPGTRLTVL.

The chain uses TRBV25-1 and TRBJ2-7, with 7 bases matching TRBD1. CDR1 and CDR2 from the germline V gene are MGHDK and SYGVNS. V was pared by 4 bases and J by 3 bases, with 6 bases of the junction left unmatched. The CDR3 contains 14 residues. The CDR3 sequence is CASSGAAGGYEQYF. For the CDR3, the DNA is TGTGCCAGCAGTGGAGCCGCAGGGGGCTACGAGCAGTACTTC.

The genes are TRBV9 and TRBJ2-1; possible D gene TRBD1, 6 bases. The CDR3 is 16 residues long. Trimming cost V 3 bases and J 7 bases, with 20 bases left between them. The V gene's germline CDR1 is SGDLS and CDR2 YYNGEE. CDR3 nucleotides: TGTGCCAGCAGCGACAACCGGGACAACGCGGTAAATGAGCAGTTCTTC. This encodes CASSDNRDNAVNEQFF.

This sequence joins TRBV2 and TRBJ2-1, with TRBD1 matching over 9 bases. The J segment lost 3 bases and the V segment lost 9 bases, leaving 0 bases of the junction unmatched. In germline, CDR1 is SNHLY, CDR2 FYNNEI. The CDR3 runs 12 residues. The CDR3 region has the DNA TGTGCCAGGGGACAGGGCTACAATGAGCAGTTCTTC. It codes for CARGQGYNEQFF.

V usage is TRBV21-1 and J usage is TRBJ1-5; the table names TRBD1, a call not compared with the DNA. TRBV21-1 is marked as a pseudogene. This CDR3 region has 18 residues. The CDR3 coding sequence is TGTGCCACCAACCCCGCTCCAAAACGGGACAGGGTCAATCAGCCCCAGCATTTT. This gives the protein CATNPAPKRDRVNQPQHF.

The V gene is TRBV6-6, the J gene TRBJ1-6; 9 nucleotides line up with TRBD1. CDR1 and CDR2 (germline): MNHNY, SVGAGI (reference sequence). The V gene end was trimmed by 7 bases and the J gene end by 7 bases; junction bases not matched to a gene: 5. The CDR3 consists of 14 residues. CDR3 sequence: CASTRTGENSPLHF. DNA of the CDR3: TGTGCCAGCACCCGGACAGGGGAGAATTCACCCCTCCACTTT.

The rearrangement joins TRBV20-1 to TRBJ1-1; no reliable D call. Looked up from germline, CDR1 is DFQATT and CDR2 is SNEGSKA (reference sequence). There are 16 residues in the CDR3. Trimming took off 3 bases at V and 0 bases at J, with 17 bases between the two ends. In nucleotides, the CDR3 is TGCAGTGCTAGTGGTCCCATAAACAGCCTGAACACTGAAGCTTTCTTT. The encoded protein is CSASGPINSLNTEAFF.

The V gene is TRBV5-1, the J gene TRBJ2-2; D gene uncertain. Deletions cut 1 base from V and 5 bases from J, with 6 bases between. The CDR3 length is 13 residues. Germline CDR1 reads SGHRS; CDR2 reads YFSETQ. The chain's CDR3 is CASSLTETGELFF. Here the CDR3 DNA reads TGCGCCAGCAGCTTGACAGAAACCGGGGAGCTGTTTTTT.

The V and J genes are TRBV6-5 and TRBJ2-5; D is perhaps TRBD2 (7 bases). The CDR3 length is 15 residues. Germline CDR1 reads MNHEY; CDR2 reads SVGAGI. V lost 4 bases and J lost 4, with 16 bases in between. CDR3 loop: CASSLGGAGSETQYF. In nucleotides, the CDR3 is TGTGCCAGCAGTTTGGGGGGGGCAGGATCAGAGACCCAGTACTTC.

V is TRBV28 and J is TRBJ2-4; TRBD2 agrees at 7 bases. The CDR3 consists of 14 residues. Per germline, CDR1 MDHEN and CDR2 SYDVKM. V was clipped by 3 bases and J by 6 bases; unmatched bases: 5. This CDR3 reads CASSFGAGVNIQYF. CDR3 DNA sequence: TGTGCCAGCAGTTTTGGGGCGGGGGTAAACATTCAGTACTTC.

The CDR3: CASSQDAGAYEQYF. In DNA, the CDR3 is TGTGCCAGCAGCCAAGATGCAGGCGCCTACGAGCAGTACTTC. The V call is TRBV4-2, the J call TRBJ2-7; D gene unclear. Germline V CDR1 and CDR2: LGHNA, YNFKEQ. This CDR3 has 14 amino acids. Deletions cut 0 bases from V and 2 bases from J, with 8 bases between.

This clone occurred once. The chain couples TRBV4-2 to TRBJ2-1, with D unresolved. The CDR3 has 14 amino acids. CDR1 and CDR2 (germline): LGHNA, YNFKEQ. V was shortened by 5 bases and J by 5 bases, with 13 bases between the two germline ends. The CDR3 loop is CASSFGEAHNEQFF. Here the CDR3 DNA reads TGTGCCAGCAGCTTCGGAGAGGCCCACAATGAGCAGTTCTTC.

The genes are TRBV10-3 and TRBJ2-3, with D possibly being TRBD1 (6 bases). The CDR3 is 15 residues long. CDR1 is ENHRY and CDR2 is SYGVKD in the germline V gene. Trimming shortened V by 0 bases and J by 3 bases, and 10 bases separated the two germline ends. CDR3 in amino acids: CAISESETGTDTQYF. Here the CDR3 DNA reads TGTGCCATCAGTGAGTCTGAAACAGGGACAGATACGCAGTATTTT.

The CDR3 DNA is TGTGCCAGCAGTTTTTCAGGGGGTGGCTACACCTTC. Its translation: CASSFSGGGYTF. V and J are TRBV12-3 or TRBV12-4 and TRBJ1-2; 7 bases align to TRBD1. V lost 3 bases and J lost 7; bases outside the gene matches: 2. This CDR3 is built from 12 residues.

V and J are TRBV5-1 and TRBJ2-5; a possible D gene is TRBD1 (5 bases). V lost 1 base, J lost 4 bases, and 11 bases lay in between. The CDR3 has 14 amino acids. From germline, CDR1 is SGHRS and CDR2 YFSETQ. The CDR3 protein is CASSLSLGAETQYF. The DNA for the CDR3 is TGCGCCAGCAGCTTGTCCCTAGGGGCAGAGACCCAGTACTTC.

This clone was recorded only once. V usage is TRBV7-8 and J usage is TRBJ2-2; a possible D gene is TRBD1 (5 bases). Trimming shortened V by 4 bases and J by 4 bases, and 7 bases separated the two germline ends. Germline values: CDR1 SGHVS, CDR2 FQNEAQ. CDR3 length equals 13 residues. The CDR3 region is CASSSQGTGELFF. Here the CDR3 DNA reads TGTGCCAGCAGCTCTCAGGGCACCGGGGAGCTGTTTTTT.

This chain uses TRBV6-5 with TRBJ2-7; D remains unclear. The CDR3 is 11 residues long. Germline V gives CDR1 MNHEY, CDR2 SVGAGI. With 10 bases removed from V and 3 bases from J, the gap between germline ends came to 10 bases. For the CDR3, the DNA is TGTGCCACCCGAGCCTACTACGAGCAGTACGTC. Encoded protein: CATRAYYEQYV.

The chain has TRBV5-5 and TRBJ2-2, with 7 bases that match TRBD1. The CDR3 totals 14 residues. Germline V gene data show CDR1 as SGHKS and CDR2 as YYEKEE (reference sequence). The trim removed 4 bases at V and 6 bases at J, leaving 6 bases unmatched. The CDR3: CASSPGQDAGELFF. The CDR3 region has the DNA TGTGCCAGCAGCCCCGGACAGGACGCCGGGGAGCTGTTTTTT.

V and J are TRBV7-2 and TRBJ1-1; unclear D gene. The germline V gene has CDR1 SGHTA and CDR2 FQGNSA. V shed 1 base and J shed 4 bases, with 7 bases lying between them. CDR3 size: 13 residues. CDR3 nucleotides: TGTGCCAGCAGCTTAGGGGCCGGCACTGAAGCTTTCTTT. Protein: CASSLGAGTEAFF.

The rearrangement joins TRBV7-9 to TRBJ1-2; D ambiguous. This CDR3 is 14 amino acids long. The ends were cut back, 5 bases at V and 3 bases at J, with 13 bases in the middle. Germline V gives CDR1 SEHNR, CDR2 FQNEAQ (reference sequence). The CDR3 bases are TGTGCCAGCAGCGCACAGCTCACGGACTATGGCTACACCTTC. Protein product: CASSAQLTDYGYTF. Complete variable domain (other parts from reference TRBV7-9 and TRBJ1-2): DTGVSQNPRHKITKRGQNVTFRCDPISEHNRLYWYRQTLGQGPEFLTYFQNEAQLEKSRLLSDRFSAERPKGSFSTLEIQRTEQGDSAMYLCASSAQLTDYGYTFGSGTRLTVV.

The chain joins TRBV18 to TRBJ2-7, with D tentatively TRBD1 (6 bases). Trimming cost V 3 bases and J 5 bases, with 17 bases left between them. The CDR3 is 15 residues long. The germline gives CDR1 KGHSH, CDR2 LQKENI. The DNA of the CDR3 is TGTGCCAGCTCACCCATAACAGGGCTTGGCCACGAGCAGTACGTC. Residues: CASSPITGLGHEQYV.

This chain joins TRBV5-6 and TRBJ1-5, with unresolved D. The V end was cut by 3 bases, the J end by 2 bases, with 12 bases between. From germline, CDR1 is SGHDT and CDR2 YYEEEE. The CDR3 runs 15 residues. The CDR3 nucleotides are TGTGCCAGCAGCTCGGCGGTTTTGGGCAATCAGCCCCAGCATTTT. Translated, it gives CASSSAVLGNQPQHF.

The rearrangement uses TRBV3-1 (or the pseudogene TRBV3-2) and TRBJ1-1, with a possible D match to TRBD1 (5 bases). Germline V gene lookup returns CDR1 LGHDT and CDR2 YNNKEL (reference sequence). The CDR3 totals 15 residues. The V end was cut by 2 bases, the J end by 4 bases, with 14 bases between. The CDR3 protein is CASSQSRAGPTEAFF. The DNA of the CDR3 is TGTGCCAGCAGCCAAAGTAGGGCAGGGCCCACTGAAGCTTTCTTT.

The chain has TRBV11-2 and TRBJ2-1; 9 positions agree with TRBD1. Trimming cost V 2 bases and J 8 bases; bases outside gene matches: 13. Germline V gene data show CDR1 as SGHAT and CDR2 as FQNNGV. CDR3 size: 17 residues. The CDR3: CASSLFGTGSEYDEQFF. In DNA, the CDR3 is TGTGCCAGCAGCTTATTCGGGACAGGGTCCGAATACGATGAGCAGTTCTTC.

The chain carries TRBV18 and TRBJ1-1, with 8 positions matching TRBD1. The CDR3 has 17 residues. V was pared by 0 bases and J by 3 bases, with 9 bases of the junction left unmatched. Germline loops: CDR1 KGHSH, CDR2 LQKENI. The CDR3 is CASSPPSTGGRDTEAFF. DNA of the CDR3: TGTGCCAGCTCACCACCTAGCACAGGGGGTAGGGACACTGAAGCTTTCTTT.

The chain links TRBV11-3 to TRBJ2-1; 7 positions agree with TRBD1. The CDR3 is made up of 17 amino acids. CDR1 is SGHNT, CDR2 YENEEA, per germline. The junction had 9 bases not matched to a gene; V was cut back by 0 bases and J by 4 bases. DNA for the CDR3: TGTGCCAGCAGCTTAGACCCTACAGGGGCCCAATACAATGAGCAGTTCTTC. Translation gives CASSLDPTGAQYNEQFF.

This clone came up once. The chain is built from TRBV21-1 and TRBJ1-1; the D call in the table, TRBD1, was not verified against the DNA. TRBV21-1 is a pseudogene locus. This CDR3 comprises 15 residues. CDR3 bases: TGTGCCAGCAGCAAAGGCCACAGGGTTAACACTGAAGCTTTCTTT. Protein product: CASSKGHRVNTEAFF.